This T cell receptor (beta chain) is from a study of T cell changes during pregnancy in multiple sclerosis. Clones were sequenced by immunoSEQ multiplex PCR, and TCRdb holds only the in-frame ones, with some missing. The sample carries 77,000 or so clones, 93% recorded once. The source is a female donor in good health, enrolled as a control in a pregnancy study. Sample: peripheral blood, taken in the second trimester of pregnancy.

CDR3 DNA: TGTGCCGGAGAGGAGACTAACTATGGCTACACCTTC. This gives the protein CAGEETNYGYTF. The chain has TRBV6-5 and TRBJ1-2; D gene ambiguous. Germline loops: CDR1 MNHEY, CDR2 SVGAGI. Trimming took 11 bases from V and 0 from J, leaving 10 bases between them. The length of the CDR3 is 12 residues.